This T cell receptor beta chain was sequenced for a study of somatic mutations in cytotoxic T cells in rheumatoid arthritis. Study-wide background: Patients had 30 ml EDTA blood drawn right after diagnosis, before any treatment. Whole-study results and caveats: Slight underrepresentation of TRBV07 in rheumatoid arthritis patients was not adjusted for multiple comparisons.

Clones were sequenced by immunoSEQ multiplex PCR, and TCRdb holds only the in-frame ones, with some missing. In the table there are about 20,000 clones, 85% of which are singletons. Germline-derived CDR1 and CDR2 are SEHNR and FQNEAQ (reference sequence). V was trimmed by 5 bases and J by 2 bases, leaving 10 bases between them. The CDR3 sequence is 14 residues long. Note on this clone: Antigen specificity is unknown.

The sequenced material came from CD8+ T cells sorted from blood. The receptor's source is a woman in her thirties or forties with rheumatoid arthritis. The V call is TRBV7-9, the J call TRBJ1-3; D is undetermined. This CDR3 is CASSPLEAGNTIYF. In DNA form, the CDR3 reads TGTGCCAGCAGCCCCCTGGAGGCTGGAAACACCATATATTTT.